This TCR beta chain appears in the sequencing data of a study of T cell repertoires in breast cancer. Study-wide findings and caveats: Possibly tumor-specific: some 18 TCR pairs in seven or more tumors, rare in control blood.

Details on this clonotype: Its specificity is unknown.

Unpaired genes were suppressed by blocking oligonucleotides during a second nested PCR. One entry per CDR3 protein results from TCRdb running MiXCR on the emulsion pairing reads. Of around 43,000 distinct CDR3 sequences listed, under 50% are singletons. An expanded emulsion RT-PCR with primers for all TCR V genes paired CD8+ T cell chains. Input material: CD8+ T cells. This TCR derives from a pool of human donors with breast cancer or a healthy control (not recorded which).

CDR3 residues: CASSSGTGGPQYF. The CDR3 region has the DNA TGTGCCAGCAGCTCCGGGACCGGCGGTCCGCAGTATTTT. This chain links TRBV12-3 or TRBV12-4 with TRBJ2-3; D could derive from TRBD1 or TRBD2 (5 bases each). The V gene lost 6 bases and the J gene lost 10 bases, with 17 bases spanning the gap. The CDR3 is made up of 13 amino acids.